The clone carrying this T cell receptor (beta chain) was detected only once. Random hexamers were used to reverse transcribe 0.5 to 1 ug of RNA. TCRdb recomputed calls from the immunoSEQ multiplex PCR reads with MiXCR, one row per CDR3 protein. The sample shows about 190,000 distinct CDR3 sequences, 90% to 96% of them seen only once. The sample is drawn from a study of CD8 T cells in Susac syndrome. Trimming cost V 2 bases and J 1 base, with 16 bases left between them. The CDR3 consists of 17 residues. CDR1 is SGHDT and CDR2 is YYEEEE in the germline V gene. Sequenced: CD4+ T cells from PBMCs. V and J are TRBV5-6 and TRBJ1-3; no reliable D call. This receptor was identified in a human donor with Susac syndrome. This CDR3 reads CASSFSASQYSGNTIYF. Written as DNA, the CDR3 is TGTGCCAGCAGCTTTAGCGCCTCACAATATTCTGGAAACACCATATATTTT.